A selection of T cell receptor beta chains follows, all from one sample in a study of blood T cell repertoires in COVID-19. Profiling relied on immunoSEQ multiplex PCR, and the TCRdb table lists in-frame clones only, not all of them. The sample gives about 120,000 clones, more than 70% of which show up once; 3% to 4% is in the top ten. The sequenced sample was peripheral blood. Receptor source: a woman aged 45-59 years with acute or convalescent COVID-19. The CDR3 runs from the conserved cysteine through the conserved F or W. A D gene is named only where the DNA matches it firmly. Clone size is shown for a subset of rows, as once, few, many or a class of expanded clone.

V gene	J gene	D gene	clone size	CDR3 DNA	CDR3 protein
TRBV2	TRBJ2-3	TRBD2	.	TGTGCCAGCAGTGAAACGGTGGGAGGGAGCCATAGCACAGATACGCAGTATTTT	CASSETVGGSHSTDTQYF
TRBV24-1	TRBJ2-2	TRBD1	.	TGTGCCACCAGTCCGGGACAGGTGAACACCGGGGAGCTGTTTTTT	CATSPGQVNTGELFF
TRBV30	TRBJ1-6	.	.	TGTGCCTGGAGTCCCCTGACAGGTCGACACCTCCACTTT	CAWSPLTGRHLHF
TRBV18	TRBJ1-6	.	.	TGTGCCAGCTCACCAAAGGGGAGGGATTCACCCCTCCACTTT	CASSPKGRDSPLHF
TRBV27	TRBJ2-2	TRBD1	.	TGTGCCAGCAGTTTATTGCCCCCGACAGGGGGTAAAATGACCGGGGAGCTGTTTTTT	CASSLLPPTGGKMTGELFF
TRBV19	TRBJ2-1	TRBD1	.	TGTGCCAGTAGTCCGGGACAGGGGGCATCGTTCTTC	CASSPGQGASFF
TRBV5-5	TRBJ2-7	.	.	TGTGCCAGCAGCCCCGGCCTAAGACACCTTACCTACGAGCAGTACTTC	CASSPGLRHLTYEQYF
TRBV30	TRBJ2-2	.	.	TGTGCCTGGAGTATCGGCACCGGGGAGCTGTTTTTT	CAWSIGTGELFF
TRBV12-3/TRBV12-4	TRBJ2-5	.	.	TGTGCCAGCAGCCCGCAGGTCGAGGAGACCCAGTACTTC	CASSPQVEETQYF
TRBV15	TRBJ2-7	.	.	TGTGCCACCAGCAGAGATCAGGGCTTCTACGAGCAGTACTTC	CATSRDQGFYEQYF
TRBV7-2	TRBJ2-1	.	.	TGTGCCAGCAGCAAACTATATGAGCAGTTCTTC	CASSKLYEQFF
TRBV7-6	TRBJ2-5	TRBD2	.	TGTGCCAGCAGCTTAGGGTCAGGGACTAGGGGCCAAGAGACCCAGTACTTC	CASSLGSGTRGQETQYF
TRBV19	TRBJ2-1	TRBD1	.	TGTGCCAGTAGTACTCCCCGACAGGGGGATAGGAATGAGCAGTTCTTC	CASSTPRQGDRNEQFF
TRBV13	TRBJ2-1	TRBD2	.	TGTGCCAGCAGCCGGGGACTAGCGCTCTACAATGAGCAGTTCTTC	CASSRGLALYNEQFF
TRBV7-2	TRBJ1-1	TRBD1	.	TGTGCCAGCAGCACCCGACAGGGCATCACTGAAGCTTTCTTT	CASSTRQGITEAFF
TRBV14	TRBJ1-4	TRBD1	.	TGTGCCAGCAGCCAAGTCGGGTTCCAGGGGGCCCATGAAAAACTGTTTTTT	CASSQVGFQGAHEKLFF
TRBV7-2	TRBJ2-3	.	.	TGTGCCAGCAGCTTTACCTCTGCAGGGCCAGATACGCAGTATTTT	CASSFTSAGPDTQYF
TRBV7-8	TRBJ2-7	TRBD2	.	TGTGCCAGCAGCCCAACCGGGTTCGCGGGAGAGTACGAGCAGTACTTC	CASSPTGFAGEYEQYF
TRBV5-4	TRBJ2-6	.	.	TGTGCCAGCAGCCCCCCCGCGTTCTCTGGGGCCAACGTCCTGACTTTC	CASSPPAFSGANVLTF
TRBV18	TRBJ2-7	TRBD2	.	TGTGCCAGCTCACCACAGTCGGCGGCTAGCGGGGCATTCGAGCAGTACTTC	CASSPQSAASGAFEQYF
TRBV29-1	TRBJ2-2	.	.	TGCAGCGTTGATCCGCGGGGCACCGGGGAGCTGTTTTTT	CSVDPRGTGELFF
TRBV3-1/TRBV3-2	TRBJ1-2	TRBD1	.	TGTGCCAGCAGCCAAGGGGACAGGGTCAACTATGGCTACACCTTC	CASSQGDRVNYGYTF
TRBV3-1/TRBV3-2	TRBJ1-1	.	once	TGTGCCAGCAGCCCCCGGGTCGGTAAGAACACTGAAGCTTTCTTT	CASSPRVGKNTEAFF
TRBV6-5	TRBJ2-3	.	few	TGTGCCAGCAGTTCCGCCGCCACAGGCACAGATACGCAGTATTTT	CASSSAATGTDTQYF
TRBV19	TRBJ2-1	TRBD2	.	TGTGCCAGTAGTGAGGGACTAGCGAGCGGGGGAGGAGAGCAGTTCTTC	CASSEGLASGGGEQFF
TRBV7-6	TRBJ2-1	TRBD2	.	TGTGCCAGCAGCTTGGACCAACCGGGGGGCGGACTAGCGGGACCCTTGTCTCGTGAGCAGTTCTTC	CASSLDQPGGGLAGPLSREQFF
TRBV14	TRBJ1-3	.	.	TGTGCCAGCAGCCAAGATACTGGTCGGGTAACCATATATTTT	CASSQDTGRVTIYF
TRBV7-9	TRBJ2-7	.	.	TGTGCCAGCAGCTCCGCTCGGGGGGCTGAATACGAGCAGTACTTC	CASSSARGAEYEQYF
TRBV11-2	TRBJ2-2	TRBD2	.	TGTGCCAGCAGCTTCGGGGGGTCGGTCACCGGGGAGCTGTTTTTT	CASSFGGSVTGELFF
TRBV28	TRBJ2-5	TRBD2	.	TGTGCCAGCAGTACTAGCGGGCACAGAGGAGAGACCCAGTACTTC	CASSTSGHRGETQYF
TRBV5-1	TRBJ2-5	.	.	TGCGCCAGCAGCTTGAGGCCGGGAGCAATAGAGACCCAGTACTTC	CASSLRPGAIETQYF
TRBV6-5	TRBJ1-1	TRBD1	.	TGTGCCAGCAGTTTCGACAGGGGGCGCTTGAACACTGAAGCTTTCTTT	CASSFDRGRLNTEAFF
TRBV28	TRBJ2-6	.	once	TGTGCCAGCATGGGGGCATCTGGGGCCAACGTCCTGACTTTC	CASMGASGANVLTF
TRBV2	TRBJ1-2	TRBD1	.	TGTGCCAGCAGTCCACAGGGGTTGAGTGGAAATGGCTACACCTTC	CASSPQGLSGNGYTF
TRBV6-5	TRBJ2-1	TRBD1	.	TGTGCCAGCAGGGAGACAGGGTACAATGAGCAGTTCTTC	CASRETGYNEQFF
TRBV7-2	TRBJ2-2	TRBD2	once	TGTGCCAGCAGCCCAGCCCTCCTTGGCGGGAGAAGGGGGGAGCTGTTTTTT	CASSPALLGGRRGELFF
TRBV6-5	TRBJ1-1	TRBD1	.	TGTGCCAGCGAGGACAGGACGAACACTGAAGCTTTCTTT	CASEDRTNTEAFF
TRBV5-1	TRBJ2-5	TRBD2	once	TGCGCCAGCAGCTTGGGCTTTGGACTAGCGGGGATCCAAGAGACCCAGTACTTC	CASSLGFGLAGIQETQYF
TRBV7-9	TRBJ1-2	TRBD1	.	TGTGCCAGCAGCTCCACGACAGGGTCAGGCTACACCTTC	CASSSTTGSGYTF
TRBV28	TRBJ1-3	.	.	TGTGCCAGCAGACTACTCCTTGGAAACACCATATATTTT	CASRLLLGNTIYF
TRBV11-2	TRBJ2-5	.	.	TGTGCCAGCAGCTTAGGGTCCCAGCGACCAGAGACCCAGTACTTC	CASSLGSQRPETQYF
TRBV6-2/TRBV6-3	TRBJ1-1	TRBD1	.	TGTGCCAGCAGTACGGACAGGGGGCAAAGCACTGAAGCTTTCTTT	CASSTDRGQSTEAFF
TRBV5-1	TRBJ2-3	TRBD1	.	TGCGCCAGCAGCCCGGTGACAGGGGGGTCGAGGAATACGCAGTATTTT	CASSPVTGGSRNTQYF
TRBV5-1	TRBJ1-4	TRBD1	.	TGCGCCAGCAGCTTGGCCTTGGACAGGGGGTTAGGGAAACTGTTTTTT	CASSLALDRGLGKLFF
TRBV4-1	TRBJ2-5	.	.	TGCGCCAGCAGCCAAGATAGGCAGACAAAAGAGACCCAGTACTTC	CASSQDRQTKETQYF